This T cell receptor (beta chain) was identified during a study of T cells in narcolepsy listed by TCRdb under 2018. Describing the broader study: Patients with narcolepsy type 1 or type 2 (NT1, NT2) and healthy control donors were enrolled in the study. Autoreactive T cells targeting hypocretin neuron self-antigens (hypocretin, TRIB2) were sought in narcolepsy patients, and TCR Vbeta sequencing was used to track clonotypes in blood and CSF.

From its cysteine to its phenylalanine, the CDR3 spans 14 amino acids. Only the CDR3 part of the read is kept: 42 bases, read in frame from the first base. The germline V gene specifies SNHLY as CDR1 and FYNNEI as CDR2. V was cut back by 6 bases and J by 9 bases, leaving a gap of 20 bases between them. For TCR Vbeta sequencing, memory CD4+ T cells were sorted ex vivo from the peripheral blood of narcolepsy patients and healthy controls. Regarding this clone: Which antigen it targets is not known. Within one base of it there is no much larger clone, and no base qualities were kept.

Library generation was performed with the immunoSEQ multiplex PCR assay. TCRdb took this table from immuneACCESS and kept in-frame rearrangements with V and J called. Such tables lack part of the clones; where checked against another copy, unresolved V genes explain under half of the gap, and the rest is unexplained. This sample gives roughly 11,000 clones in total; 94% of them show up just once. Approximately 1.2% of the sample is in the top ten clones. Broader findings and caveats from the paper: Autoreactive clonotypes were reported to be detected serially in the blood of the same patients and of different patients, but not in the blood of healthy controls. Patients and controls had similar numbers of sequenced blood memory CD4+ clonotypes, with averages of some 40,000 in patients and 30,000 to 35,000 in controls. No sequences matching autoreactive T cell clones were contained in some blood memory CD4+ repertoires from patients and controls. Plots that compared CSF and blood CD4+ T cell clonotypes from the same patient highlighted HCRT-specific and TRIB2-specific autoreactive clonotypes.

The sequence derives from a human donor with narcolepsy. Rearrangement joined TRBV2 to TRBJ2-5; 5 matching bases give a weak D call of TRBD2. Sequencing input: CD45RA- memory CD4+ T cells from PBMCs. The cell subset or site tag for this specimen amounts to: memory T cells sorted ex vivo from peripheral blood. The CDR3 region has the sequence CASSSVPQQAAQYF. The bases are TGTGCCAGCAGCTCCGTTCCCCAACAAGCGGCCCAGTACTTC.